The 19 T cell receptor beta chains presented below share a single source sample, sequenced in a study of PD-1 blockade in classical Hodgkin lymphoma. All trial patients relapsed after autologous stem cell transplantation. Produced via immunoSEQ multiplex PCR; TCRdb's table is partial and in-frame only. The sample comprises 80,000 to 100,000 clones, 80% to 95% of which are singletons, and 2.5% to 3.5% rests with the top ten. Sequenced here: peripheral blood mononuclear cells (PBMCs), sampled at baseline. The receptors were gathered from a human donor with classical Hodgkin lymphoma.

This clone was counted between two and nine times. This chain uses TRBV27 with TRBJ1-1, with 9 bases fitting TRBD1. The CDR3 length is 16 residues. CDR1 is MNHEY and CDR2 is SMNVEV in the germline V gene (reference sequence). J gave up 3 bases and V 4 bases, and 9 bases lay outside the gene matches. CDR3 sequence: CASSWGQGIDDTEAFF. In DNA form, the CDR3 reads TGTGCCAGCAGTTGGGGACAGGGAATTGACGACACTGAAGCTTTCTTT.

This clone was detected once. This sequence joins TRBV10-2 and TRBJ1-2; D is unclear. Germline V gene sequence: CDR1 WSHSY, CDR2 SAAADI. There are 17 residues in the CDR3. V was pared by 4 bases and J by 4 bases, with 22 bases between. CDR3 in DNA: TGCGCCAGCAGTGCACGGACTCCGGGCCAATCGAGCTATGGCTACACCTTC. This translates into CASSARTPGQSSYGYTF.

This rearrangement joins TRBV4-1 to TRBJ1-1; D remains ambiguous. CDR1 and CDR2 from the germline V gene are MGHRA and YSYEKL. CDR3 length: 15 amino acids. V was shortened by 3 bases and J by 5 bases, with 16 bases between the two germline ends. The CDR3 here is CASSHREGLTTEAFF. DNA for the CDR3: TGCGCCAGCAGCCATAGGGAGGGCCTAACAACTGAAGCTTTCTTT.

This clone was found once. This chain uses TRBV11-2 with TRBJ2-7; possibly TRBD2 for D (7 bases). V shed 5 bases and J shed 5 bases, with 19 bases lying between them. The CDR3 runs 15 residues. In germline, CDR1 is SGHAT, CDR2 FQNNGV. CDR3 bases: TGTGCCAGCAGCACCTCCCGGGGGGCGCTCGACGAGCAGTACTTC. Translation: CASSTSRGALDEQYF.

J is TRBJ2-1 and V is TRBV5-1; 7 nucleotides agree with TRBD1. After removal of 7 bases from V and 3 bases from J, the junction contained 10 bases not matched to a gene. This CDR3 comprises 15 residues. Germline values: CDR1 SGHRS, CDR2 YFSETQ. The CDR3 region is CASGSPGTVYNEQFF. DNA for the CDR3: TGCGCCAGCGGTTCGCCTGGGACAGTCTACAATGAGCAGTTCTTC. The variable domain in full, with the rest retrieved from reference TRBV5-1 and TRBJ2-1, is KAGVTQTPRYLIKTRGQQVTLSCSPISGHRSVSWYQQTPGQGLQFLFEYFSETQRNKGNFPGRFSGRQFSNSRSEMNVSTLELGDSALYLCASGSPGTVYNEQFFGPGTRLTVL.

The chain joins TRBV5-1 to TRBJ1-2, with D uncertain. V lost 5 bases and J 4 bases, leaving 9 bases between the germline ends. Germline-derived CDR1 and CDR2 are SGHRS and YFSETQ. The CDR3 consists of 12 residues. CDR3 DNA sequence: TGCGCCAGCAGGTTCGAGGGCTATGGCTACACCTTC. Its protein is CASRFEGYGYTF.

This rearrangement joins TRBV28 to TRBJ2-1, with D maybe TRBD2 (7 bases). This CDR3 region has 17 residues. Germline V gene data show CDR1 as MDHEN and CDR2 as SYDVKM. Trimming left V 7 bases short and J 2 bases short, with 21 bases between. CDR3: CASTGGALASAYNEQFF. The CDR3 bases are TGTGCCAGCACTGGGGGGGCACTAGCGTCAGCCTACAATGAGCAGTTCTTC.

CDR3 region: CATDLQETQYF. The CDR3 DNA reads as TGTGCCACGGACCTCCAAGAGACCCAGTACTTC. The chain employs TRBV2 and TRBJ2-5; D not resolved. The ends were cut back, 10 bases at V and 1 base at J, with 7 bases in the middle. CDR3 length equals 11 residues. Germline lookup yields CDR1 SNHLY and CDR2 FYNNEI.

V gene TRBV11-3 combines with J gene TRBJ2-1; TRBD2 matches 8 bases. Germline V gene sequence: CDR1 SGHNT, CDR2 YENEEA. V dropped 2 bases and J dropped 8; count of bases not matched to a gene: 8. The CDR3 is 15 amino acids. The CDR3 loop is CASSLRLAGADEQFF. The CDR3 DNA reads TGTGCCAGCAGCTTACGGCTAGCGGGCGCTGATGAGCAGTTCTTC.

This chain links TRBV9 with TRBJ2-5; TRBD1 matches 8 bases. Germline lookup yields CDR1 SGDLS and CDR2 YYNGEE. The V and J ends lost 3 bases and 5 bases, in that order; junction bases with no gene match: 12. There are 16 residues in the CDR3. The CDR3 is CASSATGGLSMETQYF. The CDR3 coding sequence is TGTGCCAGCAGCGCTACAGGGGGTTTATCGATGGAGACCCAGTACTTC.

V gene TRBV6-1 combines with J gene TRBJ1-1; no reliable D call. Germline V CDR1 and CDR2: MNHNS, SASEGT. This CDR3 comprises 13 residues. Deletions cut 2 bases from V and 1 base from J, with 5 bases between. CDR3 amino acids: CASSELRNTEAFF. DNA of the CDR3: TGTGCCAGCAGTGAATTGAGGAACACTGAAGCTTTCTTT.

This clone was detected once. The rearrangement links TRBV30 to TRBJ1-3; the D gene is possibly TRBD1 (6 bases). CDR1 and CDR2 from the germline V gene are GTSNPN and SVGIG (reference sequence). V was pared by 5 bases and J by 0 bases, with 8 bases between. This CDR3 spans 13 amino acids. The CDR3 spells CAWGTSSGNTIYF. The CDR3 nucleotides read TGTGCCTGGGGGACAAGCTCTGGAAACACCATATATTTT. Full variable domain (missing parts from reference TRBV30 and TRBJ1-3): SQTIHQWPATLVQPVGSPLSLECTVEGTSNPNLYWYRQAAGRGLQLLFYSVGIGQISSEVPQNLSASRPQDRQFILSSKKLLLSDSGFYLCAWGTSSGNTIYFGEGSWLTVV.

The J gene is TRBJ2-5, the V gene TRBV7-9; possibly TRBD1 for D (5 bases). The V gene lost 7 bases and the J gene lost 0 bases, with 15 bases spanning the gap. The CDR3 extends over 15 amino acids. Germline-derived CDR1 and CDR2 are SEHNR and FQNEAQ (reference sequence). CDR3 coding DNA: TGTGCCAGCACCAACCTCAGGGTTAACCAAGAGACCCAGTACTTC. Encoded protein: CASTNLRVNQETQYF.

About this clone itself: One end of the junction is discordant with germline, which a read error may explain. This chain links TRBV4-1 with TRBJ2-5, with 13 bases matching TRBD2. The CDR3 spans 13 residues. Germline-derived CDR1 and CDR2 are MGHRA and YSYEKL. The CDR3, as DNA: TGCGCCAGCAGCCAAGATCTAGGACTAGCGGGGGACTTC. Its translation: CASSQDLGLAGDF.

The CDR3 coding sequence is TGTGCCAGCAGTTTCGGCGGGAGGGAGGGGAAAAACATTCAGTACTTC. Its protein is CASSFGGREGKNIQYF. The V gene is TRBV27, the J gene TRBJ2-4; TRBD2 matches 9 bases. Germline trimming cut 3 bases from V and 4 bases from J; bases unmatched to any gene: 7. The CDR3 covers 16 residues. The germline V gene has CDR1 MNHEY and CDR2 SMNVEV (reference sequence).

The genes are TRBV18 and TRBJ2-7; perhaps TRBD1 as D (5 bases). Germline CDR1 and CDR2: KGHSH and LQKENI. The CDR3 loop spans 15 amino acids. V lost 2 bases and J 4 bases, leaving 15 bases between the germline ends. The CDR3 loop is CASSPEAGLTYEQYF. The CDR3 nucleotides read TGTGCCAGCTCACCAGAGGCAGGGCTGACGTACGAGCAGTACTTC.

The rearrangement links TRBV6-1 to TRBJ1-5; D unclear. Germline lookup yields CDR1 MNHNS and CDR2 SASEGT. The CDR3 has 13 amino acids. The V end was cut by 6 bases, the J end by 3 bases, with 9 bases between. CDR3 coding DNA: TGTGCCAGCAGAAACACGGACAATCAGCCCCAGCATTTT. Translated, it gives CASRNTDNQPQHF.

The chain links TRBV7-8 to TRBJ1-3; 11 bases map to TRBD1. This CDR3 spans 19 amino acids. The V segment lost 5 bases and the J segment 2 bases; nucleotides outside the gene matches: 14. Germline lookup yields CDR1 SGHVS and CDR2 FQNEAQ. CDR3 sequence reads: CASSKRFGQGAGAGNTIYF. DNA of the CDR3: TGTGCCAGCAGCAAGCGGTTCGGACAGGGGGCAGGGGCTGGAAACACCATATATTTT.

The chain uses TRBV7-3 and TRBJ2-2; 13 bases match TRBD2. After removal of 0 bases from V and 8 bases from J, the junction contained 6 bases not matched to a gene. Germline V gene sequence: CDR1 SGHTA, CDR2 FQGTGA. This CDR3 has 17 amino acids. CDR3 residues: CASSLTGTSGTRGELFF. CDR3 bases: TGTGCCAGCAGCTTAACCGGGACTAGCGGGACCAGAGGGGAGCTGTTTTTT.